This T cell receptor beta chain comes out of a study of cytomegalovirus exposure and HLA in healthy donors. Germline assignment: CDR1 LNHDA and CDR2 SQIVND (reference sequence). This CDR3 has 14 amino acids. Trimming removed 6 bases from V and 0 bases from J, with 9 bases in between. Study findings and constraints: In an earlier analysis, in about 530 donors, most V segments appeared productive either ~87% or ~30% of the time. Some highly shared sequence variants likely arose as a pipeline artifact. Of the V segments, some could not be distinguished, including TRBV6-2 and TRBV6-3, and were excluded.

It was with 60 Vbeta and 13 Jbeta primers that the PCR ran. Method: immunoSEQ multiplex PCR; TCRdb's copy keeps in-frame clones and lacks some. The sample has some 130,000 clones, and its top ten clones hold under 2%. A note on this clone: Its target is unknown.

This chain links TRBV19 with TRBJ1-3; D is perhaps TRBD1 (5 bases). Input material: PBMCs. The receptor comes from a woman in her forties in good health and CMV-seropositive. The CDR3: CASSRTFSGNTIYF. The CDR3 DNA follows: TGTGCCAGTAGCCGGACATTCTCTGGAAACACCATATATTTT.